The 5 T cell receptor beta chains in this list originate from one sample, sequenced in a study of somatic mutations in cytotoxic T cells in rheumatoid arthritis. The method was immunoSEQ multiplex PCR; TCRdb's version includes in-frame clones alone and lacks a portion of them. Among about 7,100 clones, around 80% were seen once, and the ten largest hold roughly 9.7%. Sequencing used CD8+ T cells sorted from blood. All receptors derive from an adult with rheumatoid arthritis.

This clone was counted only a few times. This chain connects TRBV29-1 to TRBJ1-2; D ambiguous. The germline V gene has CDR1 SQVTM and CDR2 ANQGSEA. The length of the CDR3 is 11 residues. V lost 5 bases and J 0 bases, leaving 4 bases between the germline ends. In nucleotides, the CDR3 is TGCAGCGTTCCTCCTAACTATGGCTACACCTTC. It encodes CSVPPNYGYTF.

The chain carries TRBV5-5 and TRBJ2-7; either TRBD1 or TRBD2 may fit D (6 bases each). Germline values: CDR1 SGHKS, CDR2 YYEKEE (reference sequence). The CDR3 is 16 residues long. V lost 0 bases to trimming and J lost 2 bases, with 15 bases between them. This chain's CDR3 is CASSLDPGARAYEQYV. The CDR3 region has the DNA TGTGCCAGCAGCTTGGACCCGGGGGCTAGAGCCTACGAGCAGTACGTC.

This clone was observed once. V and J are TRBV5-1 and TRBJ2-3; D is undetermined. Trimming took 0 bases from V and 6 from J, leaving 8 bases between them. The CDR3 runs to 13 residues. The germline gives CDR1 SGHRS, CDR2 YFSETQ. The CDR3 DNA reads as TGCGCCAGCAGCTTGGAATATGGGGATACGCAGTATTTT. Translating gives CASSLEYGDTQYF. The entire variable domain, with the rest obtained from reference TRBV5-1 and TRBJ2-3, is as follows: KAGVTQTPRYLIKTRGQQVTLSCSPISGHRSVSWYQQTPGQGLQFLFEYFSETQRNKGNFPGRFSGRQFSNSRSEMNVSTLELGDSALYLCASSLEYGDTQYFGPGTRLTVL.

This clone was observed a few times. The chain uses TRBV6-1 and TRBJ2-7; a weak D match, TRBD2 (6 bases). The CDR3 totals 13 residues. With 2 bases removed from V and 2 bases from J, the gap between germline ends came to 7 bases. Germline V gene data show CDR1 as MNHNS and CDR2 as SASEGT. This CDR3 is CASSEPGAYEQYF. CDR3 nucleotides: TGTGCCAGCAGTGAACCGGGGGCCTACGAGCAGTACTTC.

The chain combines TRBV7-6 with TRBJ2-5; TRBD1 matches at 7 bases. This CDR3 has 16 residues. V was pared by 6 bases and J by 0 bases, with 10 bases of the junction left unmatched. CDR1 is SGHVS and CDR2 is FNYEAQ in the germline V gene. This chain's CDR3 is CASRRTGTEYQETQYF. The CDR3, as DNA: TGTGCCAGCAGGCGAACCGGGACAGAGTACCAAGAGACCCAGTACTTC.